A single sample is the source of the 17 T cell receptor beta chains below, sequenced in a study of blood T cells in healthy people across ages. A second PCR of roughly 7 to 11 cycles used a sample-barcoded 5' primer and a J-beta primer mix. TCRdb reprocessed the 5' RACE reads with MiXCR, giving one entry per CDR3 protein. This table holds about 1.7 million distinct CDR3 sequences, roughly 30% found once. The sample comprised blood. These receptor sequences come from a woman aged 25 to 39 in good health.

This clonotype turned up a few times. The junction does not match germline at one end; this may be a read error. Here the CDR3 reads CAISDVSPAGELFF. Written as DNA, the CDR3 is TGTGCCATCTCAGATGTATCCCCGGCCGGGGAGCTGTTTTTT. The chain has TRBV18 and TRBJ2-2; D not certain. Germline V gene data show CDR1 as KGHSH and CDR2 as LQKENI. The CDR3 is made up of 14 amino acids.

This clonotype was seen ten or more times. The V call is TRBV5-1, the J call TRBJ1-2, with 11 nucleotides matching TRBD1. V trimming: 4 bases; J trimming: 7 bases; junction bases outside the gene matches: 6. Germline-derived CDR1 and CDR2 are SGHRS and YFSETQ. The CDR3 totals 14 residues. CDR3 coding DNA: TGCGCCAGCAGCCCCGGACAGGGGGCTACTGGCTACACCTTC. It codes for CASSPGQGATGYTF.

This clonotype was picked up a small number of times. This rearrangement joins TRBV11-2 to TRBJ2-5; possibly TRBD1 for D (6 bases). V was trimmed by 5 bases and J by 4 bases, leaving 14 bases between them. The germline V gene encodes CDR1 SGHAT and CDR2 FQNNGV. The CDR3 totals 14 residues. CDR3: CASSPLTGGETQYF. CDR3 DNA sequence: TGTGCCAGCAGCCCGCTGACAGGTGGAGAGACCCAGTACTTC.

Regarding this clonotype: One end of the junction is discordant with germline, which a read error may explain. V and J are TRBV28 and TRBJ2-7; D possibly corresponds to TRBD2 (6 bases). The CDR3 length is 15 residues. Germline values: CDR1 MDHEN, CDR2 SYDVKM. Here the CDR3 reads CACSSEGLANHEQYF. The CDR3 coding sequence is TGTGCCTGCAGTTCAGAGGGACTGGCGAACCACGAGCAGTACTTC.

The CDR3 coding sequence is TGTGCCAGCAGCCCTGGGCCGGGACTAGCCTACGAGCAGTACTTC. Residues: CASSPGPGLAYEQYF. The chain employs TRBV2 and TRBJ2-7; 8 positions match TRBD2. With V trimmed by 6 bases and J by 2 bases, 9 bases remained unmatched. Germline loops: CDR1 SNHLY, CDR2 FYNNEI. The CDR3 length is 15 residues.

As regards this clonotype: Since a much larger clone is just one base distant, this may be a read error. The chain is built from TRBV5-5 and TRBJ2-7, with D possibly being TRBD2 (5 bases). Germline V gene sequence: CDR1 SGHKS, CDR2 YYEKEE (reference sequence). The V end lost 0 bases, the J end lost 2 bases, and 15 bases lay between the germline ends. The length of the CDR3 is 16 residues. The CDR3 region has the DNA TGTGCCAGCAGCTTGGTAGGTAGCGCGACAACCTACGAGCAGTACTTC. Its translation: CASSLVGSATTYEQYF.

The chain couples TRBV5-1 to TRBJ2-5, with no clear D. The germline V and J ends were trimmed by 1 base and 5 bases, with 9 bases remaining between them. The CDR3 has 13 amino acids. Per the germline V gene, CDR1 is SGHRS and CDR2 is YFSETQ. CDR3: CASSLPRRETQYF. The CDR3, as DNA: TGCGCCAGCAGCTTGCCTCGAAGGGAGACCCAGTACTTC.

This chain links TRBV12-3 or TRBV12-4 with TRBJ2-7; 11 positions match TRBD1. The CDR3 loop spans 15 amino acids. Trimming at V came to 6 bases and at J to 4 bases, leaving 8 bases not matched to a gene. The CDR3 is CASRMTGTGGYEQYF. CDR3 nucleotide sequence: TGTGCCAGCAGAATGACCGGGACAGGGGGTTACGAGCAGTACTTC.

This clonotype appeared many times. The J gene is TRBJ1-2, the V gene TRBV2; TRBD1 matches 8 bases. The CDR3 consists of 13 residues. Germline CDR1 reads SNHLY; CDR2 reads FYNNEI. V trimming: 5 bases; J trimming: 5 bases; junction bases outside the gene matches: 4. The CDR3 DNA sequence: TGTGCCAGCAGTAAGGACAGGGAATATGGCTACACCTTC. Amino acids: CASSKDREYGYTF.

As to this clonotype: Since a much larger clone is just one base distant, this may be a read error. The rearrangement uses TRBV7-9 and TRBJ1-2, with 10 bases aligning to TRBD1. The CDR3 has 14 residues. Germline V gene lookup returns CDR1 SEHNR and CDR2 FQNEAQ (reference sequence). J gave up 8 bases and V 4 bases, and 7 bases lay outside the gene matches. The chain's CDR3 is CASSWDRGRGGYTF. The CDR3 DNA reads TGTGCCAGCAGCTGGGACAGGGGCAGGGGGGGCTACACCTTC.

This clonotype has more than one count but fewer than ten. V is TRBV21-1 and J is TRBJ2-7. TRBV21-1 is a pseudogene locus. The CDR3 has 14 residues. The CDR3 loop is CASSTWTDTYEQYF. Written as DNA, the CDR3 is TGTGCCAGCAGCACGTGGACGGATACCTACGAGCAGTACTTC.

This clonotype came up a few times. The CDR3, as DNA: TGTGCCAGCAGCCATACGTACCAAGAGACCCAGTACTTC. This sequence encodes CASSHTYQETQYF. V is TRBV7-7 and J is TRBJ2-5; D is unresolved. CDR3 length equals 13 residues. CDR1 SSHAT and CDR2 FNYEAQ come from the germline V gene (reference sequence). V dropped 5 bases and J dropped 0 bases, with 7 bases sitting between them.

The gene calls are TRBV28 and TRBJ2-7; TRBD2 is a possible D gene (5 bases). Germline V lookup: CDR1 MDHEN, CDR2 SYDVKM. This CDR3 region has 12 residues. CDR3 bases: TGTGCTCATCGGGGTTCTAACGGCGAGCAGTACTTC. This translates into CAHRGSNGEQYF.

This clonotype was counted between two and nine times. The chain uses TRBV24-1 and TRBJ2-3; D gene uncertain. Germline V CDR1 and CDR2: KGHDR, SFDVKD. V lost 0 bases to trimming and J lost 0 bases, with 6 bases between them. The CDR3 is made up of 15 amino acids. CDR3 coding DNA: TGTGCCACCAGTGATTTGGCCAAGAGCACAGATACGCAGTATTTT. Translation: CATSDLAKSTDTQYF.

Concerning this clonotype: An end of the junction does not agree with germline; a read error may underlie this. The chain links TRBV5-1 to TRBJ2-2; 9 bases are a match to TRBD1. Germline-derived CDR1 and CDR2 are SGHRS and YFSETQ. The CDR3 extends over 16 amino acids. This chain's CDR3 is CANSLTGGLNTGELFF. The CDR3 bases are TGCGCCAACAGCTTGACAGGGGGTTTGAACACCGGGGAGCTGTTTTTT.

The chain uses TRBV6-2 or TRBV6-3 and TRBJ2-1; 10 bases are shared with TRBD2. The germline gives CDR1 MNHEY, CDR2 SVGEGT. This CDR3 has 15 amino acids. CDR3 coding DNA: TGTGACAACAGTTACCTAGCGGGAGATAGCAATGAGCAGTTCTTC. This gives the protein CDNSYLAGDSNEQFF.

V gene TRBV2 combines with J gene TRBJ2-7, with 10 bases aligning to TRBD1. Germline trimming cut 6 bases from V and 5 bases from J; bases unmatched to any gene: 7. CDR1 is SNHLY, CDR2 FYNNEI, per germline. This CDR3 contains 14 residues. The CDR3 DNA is TGTGCCAGCAGGAGCAATGACAGGGGGCACGAGCAGTACTTC. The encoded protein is CASRSNDRGHEQYF. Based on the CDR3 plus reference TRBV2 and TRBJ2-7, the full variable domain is EPEVTQTPSHQVTQMGQEVILRCVPISNHLYFYWYRQILGQKVEFLVSFYNNEISEKSEIFDDQFSVERPDGSNFTLKIRSTKLEDSAMYFCASRSNDRGHEQYFGPGTRLTVT.